The next 22 T cell receptor beta chains were all read from a single sample in a study of blood T cell repertoires in COVID-19. The protocol was immunoSEQ multiplex PCR, while the TCRdb copy is restricted to in-frame clones and leaves out a portion. Of roughly 320,000 clones in the sample, more than 85% are singletons; the top ten hold 1.3%. Sequencing used peripheral blood. These receptors were obtained from a man in his 70s with acute or convalescent COVID-19.

The CDR3 sequence is CASRTSGSYRTYEQYF. CDR3 sequence (DNA): TGTGCCAGCCGGACTAGCGGGAGTTATAGAACCTACGAGCAGTACTTC. V is TRBV6-6 and J is TRBJ2-7, with 13 nucleotides matching TRBD2. The V segment lost 8 bases and the J segment 2 bases; nucleotides outside the gene matches: 9. The CDR3 is 16 amino acids. The germline V gene has CDR1 MNHNY and CDR2 SVGAGI (reference sequence).

This chain uses TRBV5-1 with TRBJ1-2; 9 positions match TRBD1. Germline trimming cut 0 bases from V and 4 bases from J; bases unmatched to any gene: 4. CDR1 is SGHRS and CDR2 is YFSETQ in the germline V gene. The CDR3 extends over 15 amino acids. The CDR3 reads CASSLGATGGYGYTF. For the CDR3, the DNA is TGCGCCAGCAGCTTGGGAGCGACAGGGGGCTATGGCTACACCTTC.

The chain carries TRBV29-1 and TRBJ1-4; D is undetermined. There are 12 residues in the CDR3. Trimming left V 7 bases short and J 3 bases short, with 9 bases between. The germline CDR1 and CDR2 sequences are SQVTM and ANQGSEA. The CDR3: CSGGRPNEKLFF. Written as DNA, the CDR3 is TGCAGCGGTGGGAGGCCTAATGAAAAACTGTTTTTT.

Only a few counts were recorded for this clone. The chain uses TRBV5-6 and TRBJ1-2; 7 positions agree with TRBD1. The CDR3 sequence is 13 residues long. The germline CDR1 and CDR2 sequences are SGHDT and YYEEEE. V trimming: 1 base; J trimming: 7 bases; junction bases outside the gene matches: 4. CDR3 sequence reads: CASSLSRGVGYTF. The CDR3, as DNA: TGTGCCAGCAGCTTGAGCAGGGGGGTTGGCTACACCTTC.

Remarks on this clone: The junction and the germline gene differ at one end; a read error may be behind it. The chain has TRBV2 and TRBJ2-2; 11 bases line up with TRBD1. The CDR3 spans 12 residues. Germline V lookup: CDR1 SNHLY, CDR2 FYNNEI. CDR3 sequence reads: CASAKTGTGGNF. The DNA of the CDR3 is TGTGCCAGCGCAAAAACCGGGACAGGGGGAAATTTT.

The chain joins TRBV4-3 to TRBJ2-1; possibly TRBD2 for D (5 bases). Per germline, CDR1 LGHNA and CDR2 YSLEER. V shed 5 bases and J shed 4 bases, with 15 bases lying between them. This CDR3 has 15 residues. The CDR3 sequence is CASSYAGSSYNEQFF. The DNA for the CDR3 is TGCGCCAGCAGCTATGCGGGCAGTAGTTACAATGAGCAGTTCTTC.

The V gene is TRBV24-1, the J gene TRBJ1-2; D is ambiguous. Germline V gene lookup returns CDR1 KGHDR and CDR2 SFDVKD. Trimming took 5 bases from V and 3 from J, leaving 3 bases between them. CDR3 size: 11 residues. CDR3 sequence reads: CATSGDYGYTF. The CDR3 DNA sequence: TGTGCCACCAGTGGCGACTATGGCTACACCTTC.

V is TRBV9 and J is TRBJ2-7; a possible D gene is TRBD1 (5 bases). CDR3 length: 14 amino acids. Trimming shortened V by 0 bases and J by 3 bases, and 10 bases separated the two germline ends. Germline V gene data show CDR1 as SGDLS and CDR2 as YYNGEE. CDR3 protein: CASSVGGSYYEQYF. In nucleotides, the CDR3 is TGTGCCAGCAGCGTAGGGGGCAGCTACTACGAGCAGTACTTC.

The rearrangement links TRBV5-6 to TRBJ2-2, with 8 bases matching TRBD1. Trimming took 5 bases from V and 9 from J; bases not matched to a gene: 9. The germline V gene encodes CDR1 SGHDT and CDR2 YYEEEE. The CDR3 is made up of 14 amino acids. Written as DNA, the CDR3 is TGTGCCAGCAGTCGCAGGGGGCGCTTGAGGGAGCTGTTTTTT. As protein: CASSRRGRLRELFF.

The chain couples TRBV3-1 (or the pseudogene TRBV3-2) to TRBJ1-5; D uncertain. The germline CDR1 and CDR2 sequences are LGHDT and YNNKEL (reference sequence). CDR3 size: 16 residues. V lost 0 bases, J lost 5 bases, and 14 bases lay in between. CDR3 in amino acids: CASSQDPTGEDQPQHF. CDR3 DNA: TGTGCCAGCAGCCAAGATCCCACGGGTGAGGATCAGCCCCAGCATTTT.

This clone turned up a few times. The chain has TRBV7-9 and TRBJ2-5, with a possible D match to TRBD2 (6 bases). Trimming stripped 8 bases from V and 2 bases from J, with 9 bases between. Germline lookup yields CDR1 SEHNR and CDR2 FQNEAQ (reference sequence). There are 12 residues in the CDR3. CDR3 amino acids: CASGAGQETQYF. The CDR3 coding sequence is TGTGCCAGCGGGGCGGGGCAAGAGACCCAGTACTTC.

This rearrangement joins TRBV6-2 or TRBV6-3 to TRBJ2-7; 8 bases map to TRBD1. V gave up 4 bases and J gave up 6 bases; unmatched junction bases: 8. Germline CDR1 MNHEY, CDR2 SVGEGT. The CDR3 has 14 residues. Here the CDR3 reads CASSSGQGFSEQYF. CDR3 coding DNA: TGTGCCAGCAGTTCCGGACAGGGTTTTTCCGAGCAGTACTTC.

The V and J genes are TRBV14 and TRBJ1-3; D unresolved. Germline CDR1 is SGHDN and CDR2 is FVKESK. The CDR3 totals 12 residues. Trimming stripped 4 bases from V and 7 bases from J, with 8 bases between. The CDR3 bases are TGTGCCAGCAGCCTCGTAAGCAACACCATATATTTT. This sequence encodes CASSLVSNTIYF.

This clone was seen a handful of times. The chain carries TRBV12-3 or TRBV12-4 and TRBJ1-1; possible D gene TRBD1, 5 bases. This CDR3 comprises 13 residues. Trimming took off 8 bases at V and 0 bases at J, with 10 bases between the two ends. This chain's CDR3 is CASARQMNTEAFF. CDR3 nucleotides: TGTGCCAGCGCTCGACAGATGAACACTGAAGCTTTCTTT.

The genes are TRBV2 and TRBJ1-5; perhaps TRBD1 as D (5 bases). From germline, CDR1 is SNHLY and CDR2 FYNNEI. This CDR3 spans 13 amino acids. Trimming stripped 7 bases from V and 0 bases from J, with 7 bases between. The DNA for the CDR3 is TGTGCCAGCACGGGGGATAGCAATCAGCCCCAGCATTTT. It yields the protein CASTGDSNQPQHF.

To note about this clone: This CDR3 is also generated by other DNA sequences in the sample. The chain uses TRBV7-2 and TRBJ2-7; D is perhaps TRBD1 (5 bases). The CDR3 contains 12 residues. Trimming shortened V by 1 base and J by 6 bases, and 7 bases separated the two germline ends. Looked up from germline, CDR1 is SGHTA and CDR2 is FQGNSA. CDR3 in amino acids: CASSLDRSEQYF. CDR3 coding DNA: TGTGCCAGCAGCTTAGACAGGTCCGAGCAGTACTTC.

The chain is built from TRBV6-2 or TRBV6-3 and TRBJ2-7, with TRBD1 identical over 8 bases. The CDR3 contains 16 residues. Germline V gene data show CDR1 as MNHEY and CDR2 as SVGEGT. V dropped 2 bases and J dropped 4; count of bases not matched to a gene: 10. The CDR3 DNA sequence: TGTGCCAGCAGTTACGGACAGGGTTCGCCGGGTTACGAGCAGTACTTC. As protein: CASSYGQGSPGYEQYF.

This clone appeared a single time. V is TRBV5-1 and J is TRBJ2-1, with D possibly TRBD1 on 6 matching bases. The CDR3 has 13 residues. V shed 2 bases and J shed 4 bases, with 7 bases lying between them. In germline, CDR1 is SGHRS, CDR2 YFSETQ. CDR3 in DNA: TGCGCCAGCAGCTTAGGGGGTTACAATGAGCAGTTCTTC. It yields the protein CASSLGGYNEQFF.

J is TRBJ2-7 and V is TRBV13; D may be TRBD2 (5 bases). This CDR3 contains 14 residues. Trimming took 4 bases from V and 3 from J, leaving 13 bases between them. Germline loops: CDR1 PRHDT, CDR2 FYEKMQ (reference sequence). CDR3 sequence: CASSSQSGNYEQYF. Here the CDR3 DNA reads TGTGCCAGCAGCTCCCAAAGCGGAAACTACGAGCAGTACTTC.

The V call is TRBV6-1, the J call TRBJ1-1, with a weak D call TRBD1 (5 bases). Trimming removed 3 bases from V and 10 bases from J, with 12 bases in between. The CDR3 totals 12 residues. CDR1 is MNHNS and CDR2 is SASEGT in the germline V gene. The CDR3 DNA is TGTGCCAGCAGTGAGCGACAGACCCGAGCTTTCTTT. Translating it yields CASSERQTRAFF.

The rearrangement uses TRBV7-2 and TRBJ1-3; D is possibly TRBD1 (6 bases). The V gene lost 1 base and the J gene lost 3 bases, with 13 bases spanning the gap. The CDR3 loop spans 16 amino acids. Germline CDR1 SGHTA, CDR2 FQGNSA. CDR3 loop: CASSLDGGAGGNTIYF. CDR3 bases: TGTGCCAGCAGCTTAGATGGGGGCGCGGGTGGAAACACCATATATTTT.

The chain recombines TRBV9 with TRBJ2-3, with TRBD2 identical over 13 bases. The CDR3 has 15 residues. V trimming: 7 bases; J trimming: 0 bases; junction bases outside the gene matches: 2. Germline CDR1 reads SGDLS; CDR2 reads YYNGEE. The CDR3 here is CASGTSGTSTDTQYF. Here the CDR3 DNA reads TGTGCCAGCGGGACTAGCGGGACTAGCACAGATACGCAGTATTTT.